This paragraph reports one TCR beta chain. Its ends do not fully match the called genes, so a read error is possible. This sample stems from a study of molecular identifiers for immune sequencing clone quantification. As for the study in general: Naive CD8 cell RNA, from around 20,000 or 100,000 cells, was split five ways in replicates, with four sequenced.

The germline CDR1 and CDR2 sequences are SSHAT and FNYEAQ (reference sequence). The CDR3 is 15 residues long. TCRdb re-called the PCR reads through MiXCR, storing one row per CDR3 protein. The table records approximately 40,000 distinct CDR3 sequences, around a sixth of them present only once. V is TRBV7-7 and J is TRBJ2-2; 10 bases agree with TRBD1. This receptor was taken from a human donor in good health. Some libraries in this study had Jurkat cell RNA spiked in. The sequenced material came from naive CD8+ T cells from blood, with Jurkat cell RNA spiked in. The subset denotes: FACS-sorted CD8+CD4-CCR7+CD45RA+ naive T cells. CDR3 nucleotide sequence: TGTGCTAGCAGCTTCGGGACAGGGGTATCCGGGGAGCTGTTTTTT. Its protein is CASSFGTGVSGELFF.